This passage covers 6 T cell receptor beta chains from one sample sequenced in a study of regulatory T cells in long-lasting Graves disease. As to time point: persistent/refractory GD, antithyroid drugs over 5 years with positive TRAb. Extracted RNA from PBMCs served as the source of the TCR library. Through Arm-PCR of CDR3 regions and iRepertoire HTBI primers, TCR beta libraries were built. TCRdb processed the multiplex PCR reads anew with MiXCR; each CDR3 protein has one entry. Counted here are under 500,000 distinct CDR3 sequences, roughly 20% occurring once; the ten biggest clones make up under 9%. Sequencing was performed on peripheral blood mononuclear cells (PBMCs), taken when the disease was refractory, from a patient treated with antithyroid drugs. These receptors came from a female donor with Graves disease.

This clonotype occurred many times. V and J are TRBV12-3 or TRBV12-4 and TRBJ1-2; D call uncertain. Trimming removed 3 bases from V and 4 bases from J, with 9 bases in between. CDR3 length equals 13 residues. The CDR3 sequence: CASSLRRLYGYTF. The CDR3, as DNA: TGTGCCAGCAGTTTGAGACGGCTCTATGGCTACACCTTC.

This chain connects TRBV7-2 to TRBJ2-4, with D maybe TRBD1 (6 bases). The CDR3 runs to 15 residues. In germline, CDR1 is SGHTA, CDR2 FQGNSA. Trimming stripped 4 bases from V and 2 bases from J, with 12 bases between. CDR3 amino acids: CASSSHRVTKNIQYF. Here the CDR3 DNA reads TGTGCCAGCAGCTCCCACAGGGTGACCAAAAACATTCAGTACTTC. Full variable domain (remainder filled in from reference TRBV7-2 and TRBJ2-4): GAGVSQSPSNKVTEKGKDVELRCDPISGHTALYWYRQSLGQGLEFLIYFQGNSAPDKSGLPSDRFSAERTGGSVSTLTIQRTQQEDSAVYLCASSSHRVTKNIQYFGAGTRLSVL.

V gene TRBV4-1 combines with J gene TRBJ2-7; tentatively, D is TRBD1 or TRBD2 (6 bases each). Germline V gives CDR1 MGHRA, CDR2 YSYEKL. V lost 3 bases to trimming and J lost 2 bases, with 8 bases between them. CDR3 length: 13 residues. The CDR3 spells CASSQGGPYEQYF. The CDR3 bases are TGCGCCAGCAGCCAGGGGGGCCCCTACGAGCAGTACTTC.

A few counts support this clonotype. The rearrangement joins TRBV5-1 to TRBJ2-1, with TRBD2 matching over 13 bases. The CDR3 runs 15 residues. Trimming took 2 bases from V and 6 from J; bases not matched to a gene: 2. CDR1 SGHRS and CDR2 YFSETQ come from the germline V gene. CDR3 protein: CASSFGLAGVNEQFF. CDR3 DNA sequence: TGCGCCAGCAGCTTCGGACTAGCGGGAGTCAATGAGCAGTTCTTC.

Ten or more counts support this clonotype. The chain joins TRBV20-1 to TRBJ2-7; weak D call: TRBD2 (5 bases). CDR3 size: 13 residues. With 6 bases removed from V and 1 base from J, the gap between germline ends came to 13 bases. The germline CDR1 and CDR2 sequences are DFQATT and SNEGSKA (reference sequence). CDR3: CSAARAPSYEQYF. Written as DNA, the CDR3 is TGCAGTGCCGCGAGGGCCCCATCCTACGAGCAGTACTTC.

This clonotype was detected a few times. V gene TRBV20-1 combines with J gene TRBJ1-5, with a possible D match to TRBD1 (6 bases). The CDR3 consists of 16 residues. CDR1 is DFQATT, CDR2 SNEGSKA, per germline (reference sequence). The V end was cut by 3 bases, the J end by 1 base, with 16 bases between. CDR3 sequence reads: CSASYRALGSNQPQHF. CDR3 coding DNA: TGCAGTGCTAGTTACAGGGCCTTGGGAAGCAATCAGCCCCAGCATTTT.